Listed here is a single TCR beta chain. It has no known antigen specificity. The input lacks base qualities; no much larger clone sits a single base away. In light of the paper, this sample's time point label describes: baseline before first vaccination. The vaccinee samples were drawn from two UK trials, COV001 and COV002, one of which was a single-blind randomized controlled phase 2/3 trial testing AZD1222 (ChAdOx1 nCoV-19) in healthy adults. For TCRbeta chain sequencing, PBMC samples from trial participants were taken at day 0 and at day 28 after the second dose. Trimming leaves V shorter by 4 bases and J shorter by 5 bases, with the junction holding 2 bases beyond the gene matches. The CDR3 runs 13 residues from the cysteine to the phenylalanine. Here the CDR3 DNA is all that survives: 39 bases in frame from base 1. The data were obtained in a study of T cell responses to AZD1222 COVID-19 vaccine (dated by TCRdb to the early 2020s). Some background on the complete study: AZD1222 recipients whose second dose came at about 4 weeks and those whose second dose came at about 12 weeks were combined into one group, since spike-specific TCR depth and breadth did not differ between the two schedules. Trial participants were enrolled by age into subgroups of 18-55, 56-69 and 70-plus years, and about 150, 27 and 61 TCR-sequenced participants, respectively, were included in these subgroups. TCR sequencing covered over 230 trial participants: 200 to 210 given two doses of AZD1222 and 26 given two doses of MenACWY control vaccine. Study-level results and caveats: Participants were mostly white British and included more females than males, and it was suggested by the authors that clonal diversity may have been underestimated. Because no day 14 peak-response samples were available, repertoires were characterized only after the peak T cell response. The vaccine-associated CD4 TCRs covered the entire spike protein, and the dominant responses fell in regions 160-218 and 743-854. After two AZD1222 doses, spike-specific TCR breadth and depth were significantly higher than at day 0 and than in MenACWY recipients. In the small 56-69-year group, the increase in depth fell short of significance, most likely because of low power. Reportedly, close to half of the unique spike-specific TCRs recognized epitopes lying outside the regions that are mutated in the B.1.351 and B.1.1.7 variants. Conclusions about previously exposed vaccinees are limited, since just a handful of AZD1222 recipients were seropositive for SARS-CoV-2 at baseline.

The CDR3 regions of human TCRbeta chains were analyzed by immunosequencing. The study's processing was this. Repertoire TCRs were checked for matches against a reference library of SARS-CoV-2-specific TCRs that had been generated using the MIRA antigen-specificity platform. Breadth was defined as the fraction of unique TCRs that were SARS-CoV-2-associated, and depth was defined as the fraction of total T cells that were SARS-CoV-2-associated. Using the MIRA data, each spike-specific TCR was mapped to the spike region that the TCR reacts to and placed in a CD4 or CD8 class. Log10-transformed breadth and depth values were compared by one-way ANOVA with Sidak's multiple comparisons tests. In its TCRdb copy, this immuneACCESS table keeps in-frame sequences only and misses some clones. Where compared with another copy, unresolved V genes explain less than half of these, and the others have no known cause. V, J and clone size derive from that table, while D and trimming were established from the DNA sequence. The sample profile shows about 120,000 clones; approximately 83% of them were found once. The ten largest make up roughly 9.1% of the sample.

The input for sequencing was peripheral blood, taken on day 0 of AZD1222 vaccination. The chain is made from TRBV12-3 or TRBV12-4 and TRBJ2-3, with 8 central nucleotides matching TRBD2. This TCR derives from an adult in good health. The DNA sequence reads TGTGCCAGCAGTTATACTAGCGGAGATACGCAGTATTTT. This sequence encodes CASSYTSGDTQYF.